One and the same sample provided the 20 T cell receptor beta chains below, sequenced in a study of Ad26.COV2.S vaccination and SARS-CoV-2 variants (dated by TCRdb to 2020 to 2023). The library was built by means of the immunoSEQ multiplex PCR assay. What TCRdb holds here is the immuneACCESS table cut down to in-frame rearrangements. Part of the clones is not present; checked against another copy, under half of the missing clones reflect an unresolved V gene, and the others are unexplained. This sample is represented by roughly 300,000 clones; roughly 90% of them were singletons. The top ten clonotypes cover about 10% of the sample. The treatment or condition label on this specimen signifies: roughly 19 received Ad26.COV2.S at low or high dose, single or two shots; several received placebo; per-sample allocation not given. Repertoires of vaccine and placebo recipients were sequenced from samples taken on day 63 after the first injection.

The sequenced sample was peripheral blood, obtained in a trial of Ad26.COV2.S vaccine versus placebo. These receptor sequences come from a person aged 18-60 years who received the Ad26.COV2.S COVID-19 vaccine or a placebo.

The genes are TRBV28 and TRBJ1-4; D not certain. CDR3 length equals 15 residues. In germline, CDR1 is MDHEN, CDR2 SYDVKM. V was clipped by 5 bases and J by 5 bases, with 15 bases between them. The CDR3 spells CASSPYNLRNEKLFF. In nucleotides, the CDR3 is TGTGCCAGCAGTCCGTACAACCTAAGGAATGAAAAACTGTTTTTT. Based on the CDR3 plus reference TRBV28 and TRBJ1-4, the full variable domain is DVKVTQSSRYLVKRTGEKVFLECVQDMDHENMFWYRQDPGLGLRLIYFSYDVKMKEKGDIPEGYSVSREKKERFSLILESASTNQTSMYLCASSPYNLRNEKLFFGSGTQLSVL.

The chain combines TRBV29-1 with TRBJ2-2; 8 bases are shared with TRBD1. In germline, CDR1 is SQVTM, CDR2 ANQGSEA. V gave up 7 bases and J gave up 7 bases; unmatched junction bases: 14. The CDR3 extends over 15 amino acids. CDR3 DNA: TGCAGCGCTTTGTTCGGACAGGGAGTTATCGGGGAGCTGTTTTTT. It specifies CSALFGQGVIGELFF.

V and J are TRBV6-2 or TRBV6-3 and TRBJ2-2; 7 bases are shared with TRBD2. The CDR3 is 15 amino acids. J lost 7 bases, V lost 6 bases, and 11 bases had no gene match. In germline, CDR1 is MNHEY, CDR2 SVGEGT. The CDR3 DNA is TGTGCCAGCAGCCCGGACTGGGGGGGTGGCGGGGAGCTGTTTTTT. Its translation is CASSPDWGGGGELFF.

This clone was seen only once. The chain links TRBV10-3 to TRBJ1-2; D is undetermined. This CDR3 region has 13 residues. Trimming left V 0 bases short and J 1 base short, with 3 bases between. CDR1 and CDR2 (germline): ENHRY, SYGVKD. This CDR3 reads CAISESNNYGYTF. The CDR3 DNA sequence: TGTGCCATCAGTGAGTCCAATAACTATGGCTACACCTTC.

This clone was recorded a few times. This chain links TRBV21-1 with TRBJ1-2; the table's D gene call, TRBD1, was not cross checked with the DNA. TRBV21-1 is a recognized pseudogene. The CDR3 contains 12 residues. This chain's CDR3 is CASSKQNYGYTF. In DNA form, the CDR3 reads TGTGCCAGCAGCAAACAAAACTATGGCTACACCTTC.

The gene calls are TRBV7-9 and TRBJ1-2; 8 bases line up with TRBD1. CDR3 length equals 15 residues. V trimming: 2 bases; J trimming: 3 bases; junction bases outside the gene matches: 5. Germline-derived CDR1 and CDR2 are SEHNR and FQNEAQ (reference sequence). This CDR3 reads CASSLIRGRDYGYTF. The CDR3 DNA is TGTGCCAGCAGCTTAATCAGGGGGCGAGACTATGGCTACACCTTC.

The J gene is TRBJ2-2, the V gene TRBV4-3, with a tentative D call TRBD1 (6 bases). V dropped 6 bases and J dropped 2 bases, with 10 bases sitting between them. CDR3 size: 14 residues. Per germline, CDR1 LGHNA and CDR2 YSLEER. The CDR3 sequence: CASSSDRNTGELFF. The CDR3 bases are TGCGCCAGCAGTTCGGACAGAAACACCGGGGAGCTGTTTTTT.

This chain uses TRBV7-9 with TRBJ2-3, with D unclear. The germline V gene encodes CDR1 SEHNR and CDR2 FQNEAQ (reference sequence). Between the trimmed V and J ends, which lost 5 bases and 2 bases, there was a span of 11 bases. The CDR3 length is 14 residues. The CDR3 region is CASSQQSLTDTQYF. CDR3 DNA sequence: TGTGCCAGCAGCCAACAATCCCTCACAGATACGCAGTATTTT.

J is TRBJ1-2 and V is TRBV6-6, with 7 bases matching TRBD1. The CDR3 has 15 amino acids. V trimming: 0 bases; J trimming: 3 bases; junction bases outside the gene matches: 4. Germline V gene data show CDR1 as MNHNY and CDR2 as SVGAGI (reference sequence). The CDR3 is CASSYSQGTHYGYTF. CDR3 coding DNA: TGTGCCAGCAGTTACTCACAGGGGACCCACTATGGCTACACCTTC.

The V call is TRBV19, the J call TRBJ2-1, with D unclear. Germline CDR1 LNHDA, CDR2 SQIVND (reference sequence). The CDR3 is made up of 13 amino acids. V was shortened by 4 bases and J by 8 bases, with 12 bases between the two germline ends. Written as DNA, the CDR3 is TGTGCCAGTAGTACTCTGACAAGGGATGAGCAGTTCTTC. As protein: CASSTLTRDEQFF.

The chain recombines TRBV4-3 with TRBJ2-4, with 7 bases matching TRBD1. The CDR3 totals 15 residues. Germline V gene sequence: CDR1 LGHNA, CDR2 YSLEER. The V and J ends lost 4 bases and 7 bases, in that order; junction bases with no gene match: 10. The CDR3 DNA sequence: TGCGCCAGCAGCCTTGATAGAACAGGGGTTAACATTCAGTACTTC. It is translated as CASSLDRTGVNIQYF.

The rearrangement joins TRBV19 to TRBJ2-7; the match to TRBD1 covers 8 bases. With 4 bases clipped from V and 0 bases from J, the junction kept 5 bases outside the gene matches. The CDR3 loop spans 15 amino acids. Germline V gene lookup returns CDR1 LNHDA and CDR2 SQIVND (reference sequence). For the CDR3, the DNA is TGTGCCAGTAGTAGGACAGGGCTGGACTCCTACGAGCAGTACTTC. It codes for CASSRTGLDSYEQYF.

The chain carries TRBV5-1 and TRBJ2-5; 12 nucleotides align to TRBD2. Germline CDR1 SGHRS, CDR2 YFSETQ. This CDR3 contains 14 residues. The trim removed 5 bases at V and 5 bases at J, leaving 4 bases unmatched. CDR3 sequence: CASRSGLAGETQYF. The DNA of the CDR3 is TGCGCCAGCAGATCGGGACTAGCGGGTGAGACCCAGTACTTC. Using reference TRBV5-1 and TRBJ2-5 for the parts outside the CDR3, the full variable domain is KAGVTQTPRYLIKTRGQQVTLSCSPISGHRSVSWYQQTPGQGLQFLFEYFSETQRNKGNFPGRFSGRQFSNSRSEMNVSTLELGDSALYLCASRSGLAGETQYFGPGTRLLVL.

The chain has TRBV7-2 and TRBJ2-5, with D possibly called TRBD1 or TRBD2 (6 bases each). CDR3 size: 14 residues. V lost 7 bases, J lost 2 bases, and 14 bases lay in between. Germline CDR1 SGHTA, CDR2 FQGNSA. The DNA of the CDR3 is TGTGCCAGCATCCCGAAGGGGGGACAAGAGACCCAGTACTTC. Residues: CASIPKGGQETQYF.

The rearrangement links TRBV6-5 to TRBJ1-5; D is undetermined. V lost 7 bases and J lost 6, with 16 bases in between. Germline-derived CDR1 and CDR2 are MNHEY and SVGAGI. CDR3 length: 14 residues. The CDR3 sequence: CASNMDRTGQPQHF. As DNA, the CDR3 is TGTGCCAGCAATATGGACCGAACGGGTCAGCCCCAGCATTTT.

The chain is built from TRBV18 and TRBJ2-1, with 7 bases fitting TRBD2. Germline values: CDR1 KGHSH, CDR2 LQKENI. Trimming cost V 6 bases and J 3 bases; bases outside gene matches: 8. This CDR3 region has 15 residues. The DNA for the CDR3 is TGTGCCAGCTCCCGGGGGGTCCAAGACTACAATGAGCAGTTCTTC. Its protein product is CASSRGVQDYNEQFF.

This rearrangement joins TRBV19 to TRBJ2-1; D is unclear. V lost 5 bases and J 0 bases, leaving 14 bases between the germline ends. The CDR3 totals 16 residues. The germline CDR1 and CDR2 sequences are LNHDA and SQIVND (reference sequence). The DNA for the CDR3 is TGTGCCAGTAGTCCTCGGACGGGCAGCTCCTACAATGAGCAGTTCTTC. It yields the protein CASSPRTGSSYNEQFF.

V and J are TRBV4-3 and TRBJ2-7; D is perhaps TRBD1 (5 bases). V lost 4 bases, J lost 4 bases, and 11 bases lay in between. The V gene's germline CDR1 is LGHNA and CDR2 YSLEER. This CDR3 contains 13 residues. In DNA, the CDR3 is TGCGCCAGCAGCCCCGACCAGGGTTACGAGCAGTACTTC. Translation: CASSPDQGYEQYF.

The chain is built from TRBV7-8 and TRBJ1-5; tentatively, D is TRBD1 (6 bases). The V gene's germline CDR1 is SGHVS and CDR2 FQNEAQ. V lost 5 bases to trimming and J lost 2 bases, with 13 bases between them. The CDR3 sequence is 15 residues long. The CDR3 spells CASSLRGGGNQPQHF. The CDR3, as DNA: TGTGCCAGCAGCCTTCGGGGGGGCGGCAATCAGCCCCAGCATTTT.

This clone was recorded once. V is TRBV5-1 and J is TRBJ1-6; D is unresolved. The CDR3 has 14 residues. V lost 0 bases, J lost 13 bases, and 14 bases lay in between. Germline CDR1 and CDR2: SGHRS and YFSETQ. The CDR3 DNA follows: TGCGCCAGCAGCTTGGCCACGGGAGTGGGGCCCCTCCACTTT. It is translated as CASSLATGVGPLHF. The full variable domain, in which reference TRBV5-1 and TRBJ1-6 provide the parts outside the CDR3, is KAGVTQTPRYLIKTRGQQVTLSCSPISGHRSVSWYQQTPGQGLQFLFEYFSETQRNKGNFPGRFSGRQFSNSRSEMNVSTLELGDSALYLCASSLATGVGPLHFGNGTRLTVT.